Following are 17 T cell receptor beta chains from one sample sequenced in a study of blood T cell repertoires in COVID-19. Some clones are missing from TCRdb's copy, which holds only in-frame ones; the method was immunoSEQ multiplex PCR. The profile shows fewer than 250,000 clones, around 86% of them singletons. Source material: peripheral blood. Source of these receptors: a man in his sixties with acute or convalescent COVID-19.

The chain uses TRBV19 and TRBJ2-5, with D maybe TRBD2 (5 bases). The germline V and J ends were trimmed by 6 bases and 4 bases, with 12 bases remaining between them. Per germline, CDR1 LNHDA and CDR2 SQIVND (reference sequence). The length of the CDR3 is 13 residues. The CDR3 coding sequence is TGTGCCAGTAGGGCCTCGGGGAGAGAGACCCAGTACTTC. As protein: CASRASGRETQYF.

The chain employs TRBV5-4 and TRBJ1-1; 7 nucleotides match TRBD1. J was trimmed by 1 base and V by 4 bases; bases with no gene match: 4. The CDR3 is 14 amino acids. Germline V gives CDR1 SGHNT, CDR2 YYREEE (reference sequence). This CDR3 is CASSPRDRNTEAFF. CDR3 DNA: TGTGCCAGCAGCCCCCGGGACAGGAACACTGAAGCTTTCTTT. The full variable domain, rest sourced from reference TRBV5-4 and TRBJ1-1, is ETGVTQSPTHLIKTRGQQVTLRCSSQSGHNTVSWYQQALGQGPQFIFQYYREEENGRGNFPPRFSGLQFPNYSSELNVNALELDDSALYLCASSPRDRNTEAFFGQGTRLTVV.

This rearrangement joins TRBV6-2 or TRBV6-3 to TRBJ2-1, with 7 bases aligning to TRBD1. The CDR3 loop spans 12 amino acids. Germline V gives CDR1 MNHEY, CDR2 SVGEGT. J was trimmed by 16 bases and V by 2 bases; bases with no gene match: 8. In DNA form, the CDR3 reads TGTGCCAGCAGTTACGTAGACAGGGTGCAATTCTTC. Its protein is CASSYVDRVQFF.

V and J are TRBV9 and TRBJ1-3, with 8 bases fitting TRBD1. Trimming removed 4 bases from V and 2 bases from J; junction bases left unmatched: 20. The germline V gene has CDR1 SGDLS and CDR2 YYNGEE. CDR3 length equals 20 residues. The CDR3 DNA reads TGTGCCAGCAGCCTATCGAGTGGGGCAGGGGGCATCCCCACTGGAAACACCATATATTTT. This gives the protein CASSLSSGAGGIPTGNTIYF.

The rearrangement links TRBV3-1 (or the pseudogene TRBV3-2) to TRBJ2-2, with 11 bases aligning to TRBD2. The ends lost 4 bases at V and 4 bases at J; junction bases unmatched: 8. The CDR3 is made up of 17 amino acids. The germline CDR1 and CDR2 sequences are LGHDT and YNNKEL (reference sequence). CDR3 loop: CASSPGTSGPLTGELFF. The CDR3 bases are TGTGCCAGCAGCCCGGGGACTAGCGGCCCCCTCACCGGGGAGCTGTTTTTT.

CDR3 bases: TGTGCCATCAGTGAGTCGGCTAGGACAGGACCCCCCGCCGAGCAGTACTTC. Translation: CAISESARTGPPAEQYF. V gene TRBV10-3 combines with J gene TRBJ2-7; TRBD1 matches 7 bases. Trimming cost V 0 bases and J 6 bases; bases outside gene matches: 14. The length of the CDR3 is 17 residues. Germline CDR1 reads ENHRY; CDR2 reads SYGVKD.

The V and J genes are TRBV2 and TRBJ1-3; 9 bases line up with TRBD1. This CDR3 comprises 15 residues. V gave up 8 bases and J gave up 2 bases; unmatched junction bases: 7. The germline V gene has CDR1 SNHLY and CDR2 FYNNEI. For the CDR3, the DNA is TGTGCCAGCTCCCCTGACAGGGGGACTGGAAACACCATATATTTT. Protein product: CASSPDRGTGNTIYF.

The V and J genes are TRBV6-5 and TRBJ1-4, with D unresolved. This CDR3 is built from 15 residues. Per germline, CDR1 MNHEY and CDR2 SVGAGI. Trimming cost V 4 bases and J 7 bases, with 16 bases left between them. CDR3 nucleotides: TGTGCCAGCAGTTCCGAGGGAGGCCTCAGTGAAAAACTGTTTTTT. Translation: CASSSEGGLSEKLFF.

The J gene is TRBJ2-7, the V gene TRBV18; 8 bases match TRBD2. CDR3 length equals 13 residues. Germline assignment: CDR1 KGHSH and CDR2 LQKENI. Germline trimming cut 6 bases from V and 5 bases from J; bases unmatched to any gene: 6. This chain's CDR3 is CASSPGGADEQYF. The DNA of the CDR3 is TGTGCCAGCTCTCCCGGGGGGGCCGACGAGCAGTACTTC.

V usage is TRBV5-6 and J usage is TRBJ2-3; perhaps TRBD1 as D (6 bases). This CDR3 spans 15 amino acids. CDR1 and CDR2 (germline): SGHDT, YYEEEE. Trimming cost V 3 bases and J 0 bases, with 11 bases left between them. CDR3 protein: CASSWGQFSTDTQYF. In nucleotides, the CDR3 is TGTGCCAGCAGCTGGGGACAATTTAGCACAGATACGCAGTATTTT. Filled out from reference TRBV5-6 and TRBJ2-3, the complete variable domain reads DAGVTQSPTHLIKTRGQQVTLRCSPKSGHDTVSWYQQALGQGPQFIFQYYEEEERQRGNFPDRFSGHQFPNYSSELNVNALLLGDSALYLCASSWGQFSTDTQYFGPGTRLTVL.

The rearrangement uses TRBV18 and TRBJ2-7, with a possible D match to TRBD1 (7 bases). V was clipped by 3 bases and J by 5 bases, with 14 bases between them. This CDR3 is built from 14 residues. Germline CDR1 and CDR2: KGHSH and LQKENI. Here the CDR3 DNA reads TGTGCCAGCTCACCGGAGGGGGCTCTCCACGAGCAGTACTTC. As protein: CASSPEGALHEQYF.

This clone was seen a single time. This sequence joins TRBV6-5 and TRBJ1-4, with 7 bases aligning to TRBD1. The germline V gene encodes CDR1 MNHEY and CDR2 SVGAGI. The CDR3 has 15 amino acids. V was clipped by 7 bases and J by 7 bases; unmatched bases: 12. The CDR3 protein is CASNKNRGTGEKLFF. DNA for the CDR3: TGTGCCAGCAATAAGAACAGGGGCACGGGTGAAAAACTGTTTTTT.

The chain uses TRBV7-3 and TRBJ2-1; weak D call: TRBD2 (6 bases). The V end lost 0 bases, the J end lost 2 bases, and 11 bases lay between the germline ends. CDR1 is SGHTA and CDR2 is FQGTGA in the germline V gene. The CDR3 is 16 residues long. The DNA for the CDR3 is TGTGCCAGCAGCTTAACTGGGCGGGACCCCTACAATGAGCAGTTCTTC. This encodes CASSLTGRDPYNEQFF. The variable domain in full, with the rest retrieved from reference TRBV7-3 and TRBJ2-1, is GAGVSQTPSNKVTEKGKYVELRCDPISGHTALYWYRQSLGQGPEFLIYFQGTGAADDSGLPNDRFFAVRPEGSVSTLKIQRTERGDSAVYLCASSLTGRDPYNEQFFGPGTRLTVL.

V and J are TRBV5-1 and TRBJ1-4; D is ambiguous. This CDR3 region has 15 residues. Per the germline V gene, CDR1 is SGHRS and CDR2 is YFSETQ. The germline V and J ends were trimmed by 0 bases and 8 bases, with 14 bases remaining between them. DNA of the CDR3: TGCGCCAGCAGCTTGGGAGGCATAAGTGGGGAAAAACTGTTTTTT. It specifies CASSLGGISGEKLFF. Full variable domain (remainder filled in from reference TRBV5-1 and TRBJ1-4): KAGVTQTPRYLIKTRGQQVTLSCSPISGHRSVSWYQQTPGQGLQFLFEYFSETQRNKGNFPGRFSGRQFSNSRSEMNVSTLELGDSALYLCASSLGGISGEKLFFGSGTQLSVL.

This clone has just one count. The rearrangement links TRBV7-8 to TRBJ1-3; 7 bases fit TRBD1. CDR3 length: 14 amino acids. Germline CDR1 SGHVS, CDR2 FQNEAQ. Trimming removed 4 bases from V and 4 bases from J; junction bases left unmatched: 4. As DNA, the CDR3 is TGTGCCAGCAGCTATGAGACAGGGGGAAACACCATATATTTT. This encodes CASSYETGGNTIYF.

In its sample, this clone was seen once. The V and J genes are TRBV24-1 and TRBJ1-4; a possible D gene is TRBD1 (5 bases). The CDR3 loop spans 15 amino acids. Germline loops: CDR1 KGHDR, CDR2 SFDVKD. With 3 bases removed from V and 3 bases from J, the gap between germline ends came to 10 bases. In DNA, the CDR3 is TGTGCCACCAGTGATGGACAAATCCCTAATGAAAAACTGTTTTTT. Residues: CATSDGQIPNEKLFF.

The V gene is TRBV6-1, the J gene TRBJ1-5; TRBD1 might be the D (5 bases). Germline lookup yields CDR1 MNHNS and CDR2 SASEGT. Trimming pared 3 bases from V and 4 bases from J, leaving 10 bases between. The CDR3 consists of 14 residues. The CDR3 DNA sequence: TGTGCCAGCAGTGAGCGACAGTGGAATCAGCCCCAGCATTTT. Translated: CASSERQWNQPQHF.